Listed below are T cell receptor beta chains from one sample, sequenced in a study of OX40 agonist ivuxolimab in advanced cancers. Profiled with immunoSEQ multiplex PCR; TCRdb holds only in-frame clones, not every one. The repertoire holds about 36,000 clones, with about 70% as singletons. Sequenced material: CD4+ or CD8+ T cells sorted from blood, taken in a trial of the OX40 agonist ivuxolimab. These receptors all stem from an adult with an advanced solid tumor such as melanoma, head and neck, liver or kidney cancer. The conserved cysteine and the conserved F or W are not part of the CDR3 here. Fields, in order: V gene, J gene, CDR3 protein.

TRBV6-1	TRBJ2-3	ASSSGGWDTQY
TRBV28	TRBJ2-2	ASSSSGDTGELF
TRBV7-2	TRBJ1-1	ASSYTGFSEAF
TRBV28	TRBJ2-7	ASSLSSAYEQY
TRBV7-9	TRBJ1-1	ASSLTEGTEAF
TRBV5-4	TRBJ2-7	ASSLDLGEQY
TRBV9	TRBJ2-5	ASSRAGGPLETQY
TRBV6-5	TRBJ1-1	ASSYTRALVTEAF
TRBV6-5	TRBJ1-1	ASSYEGANTEAF
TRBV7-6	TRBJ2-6	ASSLRGLNSGANVLT
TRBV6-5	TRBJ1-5	ASSYGTGNQPQH